The clone carrying this T cell receptor (beta chain) occurred many times. Its antigen is not identified. This record comes from a study of T-cell memory formation after mild COVID-19. Overall study: Clusters of TCRs were largely donor specific.

Findings of the study overall: Contracting CD4+ clones sat mainly in CM and EM; CD8+ in EMRA. Cross-reactive memory apparently joined, as some responding clones appeared in pre-infection memory. Clones that shrank (day 15 to 85) were balanced CD4/CD8, whereas later expanders leaned CD4+.

TCRdb processed the 5' RACE reads anew with MiXCR; each CDR3 protein has one entry. The sample comprises around 34,000 distinct CDR3 sequences, roughly 7.5% of which are singletons, and around 30% rests with the top ten. CDR1 and CDR2 from the germline V gene are SGHDT and YYEEEE. The CDR3 is 13 residues long. Deletions cut 4 bases from V and 8 bases from J, with 14 bases between. What was sequenced was PBMCs or a T cell subset sorted from them (not recorded which). This rearrangement joins TRBV5-6 to TRBJ2-3; D is possibly TRBD1 or TRBD2 (5 bases each). This TCR came from a man aged 18 to 29 who had mild COVID-19 (a few samples of this study predate the infection). Cell type and time point are not known. CDR3 loop: CASSPQWDATQYF. Here the CDR3 DNA reads TGTGCCAGCAGCCCCCAGTGGGACGCTACGCAGTATTTT.